Described below is a single T cell receptor (beta chain) sequence and its context. The antigen is undetermined. This record belongs to a study of T cell responses to AZD1222 COVID-19 vaccine. Overall study findings and caveats: Spike-spanning, vaccine-associated CD4 TCRs were dominant at 160-218 and 743-854. Clonal diversity was possibly underestimated; the donors were predominantly white British and more often female. Just a handful of AZD1222 recipients tested seropositive at baseline. As reported, nearly half of all spike-specific TCRs target variant regions that are unmutated.

The CDR3 extends over 15 amino acids. Germline CDR1 and CDR2: MNHEY and SMNVEV (reference sequence). V was trimmed by 8 bases and J by 4 bases, leaving 21 bases between them. Some clones are missing from TCRdb's copy, which holds only in-frame ones; the method was immunoSEQ multiplex PCR. Seen here are some 100,000 clones, around 90% observed once, and the top ten hold 1.5% to 2%. J is TRBJ2-7 and V is TRBV27, with D maybe TRBD2 (6 bases). The origin of this receptor is an adult in good health. The specimen comprised peripheral blood, sampled on day 0 of AZD1222 vaccination. The CDR3 is CASWKSFGGVYEQYF. The CDR3, as DNA: TGTGCCAGCTGGAAAAGCTTCGGAGGGGTATACGAGCAGTACTTC.